These 17 T cell receptor beta chains were all obtained from the same sample, sequenced in a study of cytomegalovirus exposure and HLA in healthy donors. PCR used 60 Vbeta primers and 13 Jbeta primers. Only in-frame clones appear in the TCRdb table, and some are missing; sequencing was by immunoSEQ multiplex PCR. This table holds 45,000 to 65,000 clones, roughly 80% found once. Sequences were obtained from PBMCs. These receptors were taken from a young man in good health and CMV-seronegative.

The rearrangement links TRBV28 to TRBJ1-1; D not certain. This CDR3 has 15 residues. Germline loops: CDR1 MDHEN, CDR2 SYDVKM. The V end lost 3 bases, the J end lost 0 bases, and 11 bases lay between the germline ends. Here the CDR3 reads CASSFSTTMNTEAFF. CDR3 nucleotide sequence: TGTGCCAGCAGTTTCAGTACTACCATGAACACTGAAGCTTTCTTT.

As DNA, the CDR3 is TGTGCCAGCAGCTTACTAGCGGGAGGGGCCAATGAGCAGTTCTTC. Amino acid sequence: CASSLLAGGANEQFF. This chain uses TRBV7-9 with TRBJ2-1; 12 positions match TRBD2. This CDR3 region has 15 residues. CDR1 and CDR2 (germline): SEHNR, FQNEAQ (reference sequence). V was pared by 2 bases and J by 6 bases, with 2 bases of the junction left unmatched.

This clone was detected once. This rearrangement joins TRBV6-5 to TRBJ1-1, with 7 bases that match TRBD1. Trimming removed 5 bases from V and 5 bases from J; junction bases left unmatched: 8. The length of the CDR3 is 14 residues. The germline gives CDR1 MNHEY, CDR2 SVGAGI. This CDR3 reads CASSLQGSWTEAFF. The CDR3 coding sequence is TGTGCCAGCAGTCTACAGGGGTCATGGACTGAAGCTTTCTTT.

The chain has TRBV4-3 and TRBJ2-5; D is uncertain. Per germline, CDR1 LGHNA and CDR2 YSLEER. There are 17 residues in the CDR3. The germline V and J ends were trimmed by 0 bases and 5 bases, with 19 bases remaining between them. The CDR3 DNA is TGCGCCAGCAGCCAAGAAAGCCCCCCCCGAGGCACGGAGACCCAGTACTTC. It specifies CASSQESPPRGTETQYF.

V usage is TRBV29-1 and J usage is TRBJ2-7, with 8 bases lining up with TRBD1. This CDR3 spans 14 amino acids. Germline values: CDR1 SQVTM, CDR2 ANQGSEA. V trimming: 4 bases; J trimming: 6 bases; junction bases outside the gene matches: 11. The CDR3 region has the DNA TGCAGCGTTGGTTCCCCGGGACAGGCTCTCGAGCAGTACTTC. Translated: CSVGSPGQALEQYF.

This chain joins TRBV6-5 and TRBJ1-1, with D tentatively TRBD1 (5 bases). The germline V gene has CDR1 MNHEY and CDR2 SVGAGI. Deletions cut 2 bases from V and 2 bases from J, with 9 bases between. The CDR3 spans 14 residues. The CDR3 loop reads CASSYGRVNTEAFF. CDR3 nucleotide sequence: TGTGCCAGCAGTTACGGCAGGGTAAACACTGAAGCTTTCTTT.

This chain joins TRBV4-2 and TRBJ2-7, with TRBD2 matching over 8 bases. The CDR3 covers 16 residues. Per germline, CDR1 LGHNA and CDR2 YNFKEQ. The junction had 10 bases not matched to a gene; V was cut back by 0 bases and J by 6 bases. As DNA, the CDR3 is TGTGCCAGCAGCCAAGATTGGGCGGGGGGACTGGGCGAGCAGTACTTC. It yields the protein CASSQDWAGGLGEQYF.

This clone has more than one count but fewer than ten. The rearrangement links TRBV7-2 to TRBJ1-1; possibly TRBD1 for D (6 bases). Per germline, CDR1 SGHTA and CDR2 FQGNSA. The CDR3 runs to 14 residues. V lost 1 base to trimming and J lost 7 bases, with 13 bases between them. The CDR3 region has the DNA TGTGCCAGCAGCTTAGAAAGACAGGCAGGTGAAGCTTTCTTT. The encoded protein is CASSLERQAGEAFF.

The chain employs TRBV11-2 and TRBJ2-7; TRBD2 matches 13 bases. The CDR3 is made up of 15 amino acids. Trimming at V came to 3 bases and at J to 4 bases, leaving 3 bases not matched to a gene. CDR1 and CDR2 (germline): SGHAT, FQNNGV. CDR3: CASSLGLAGLYEQYF. The CDR3 DNA reads TGTGCCAGCAGCTTGGGACTAGCGGGACTGTACGAGCAGTACTTC. Drawing the rest from reference TRBV11-2 and TRBJ2-7, the complete variable domain is EAGVAQSPRYKIIEKRQSVAFWCNPISGHATLYWYQQILGQGPKLLIQFQNNGVVDDSQLPKDRFSAERLKGVDSTLKIQPAKLEDSAVYLCASSLGLAGLYEQYFGPGTRLTVT.

This sequence joins TRBV27 and TRBJ1-1; tentative D call: TRBD1 (6 bases). This CDR3 spans 16 amino acids. Looked up from germline, CDR1 is MNHEY and CDR2 is SMNVEV (reference sequence). V was pared by 4 bases and J by 5 bases, with 20 bases between. The CDR3 spells CASSSREGGGRTEAFF. As DNA, the CDR3 is TGTGCCAGCAGTTCCCGGGAGGGAGGGGGTCGAACTGAAGCTTTCTTT.

The chain combines TRBV29-1 with TRBJ1-1; unclear D gene. Deletions cut 6 bases from V and 0 bases from J, with 11 bases between. Germline CDR1 and CDR2: SQVTM and ANQGSEA. The CDR3 contains 13 residues. As DNA, the CDR3 is TGCAGCGTAAGAGTTGAGATGAACACTGAAGCTTTCTTT. This gives the protein CSVRVEMNTEAFF. The whole variable domain, filled in from reference TRBV29-1 and TRBJ1-1, reads SAVISQKPSRDICQRGTSLTIQCQVDSQVTMMFWYRQQPGQSLTLIATANQGSEATYESGFVIDKFPISRPNLTFSTLTVSNMSPEDSSIYLCSVRVEMNTEAFFGQGTRLTVV.

This clone turned up a few times. This rearrangement joins TRBV30 to TRBJ2-3; 12 positions agree with TRBD2. The V segment lost 4 bases and the J segment 8 bases; nucleotides outside the gene matches: 7. Germline assignment: CDR1 GTSNPN and CDR2 SVGIG (reference sequence). The CDR3 has 14 residues. The CDR3 bases are TGTGCCTGGACCCCTAGCGGGGGGGTTTCTACGCAGTATTTT. Its translation: CAWTPSGGVSTQYF.

The gene calls are TRBV19 and TRBJ2-7, with TRBD2 matching over 15 bases. V lost 6 bases to trimming and J lost 3 bases; unmatched junction nucleotides: 9. The CDR3 contains 17 residues. The germline V gene encodes CDR1 LNHDA and CDR2 SQIVND (reference sequence). CDR3 region: CASSRGLAGGDGYEQYF. DNA for the CDR3: TGTGCCAGTAGCCGAGGACTAGCGGGAGGGGACGGCTACGAGCAGTACTTC.

The rearrangement joins TRBV2 to TRBJ1-2; 7 bases agree with TRBD1. CDR1 is SNHLY and CDR2 is FYNNEI in the germline V gene. The CDR3 loop spans 14 amino acids. J gave up 5 bases and V 6 bases, and 9 bases lay outside the gene matches. The CDR3 region has the DNA TGTGCCAGCAGGAGCAGACAGGGCCGGTATGGCTACACCTTC. Residues: CASRSRQGRYGYTF.

The chain combines TRBV18 with TRBJ1-2; possibly TRBD1 for D (5 bases). The CDR3 has 15 amino acids. Between the trimmed V and J ends, which lost 6 bases and 8 bases, there was a span of 22 bases. From germline, CDR1 is KGHSH and CDR2 LQKENI. DNA for the CDR3: TGTGCCAGCTCGCCGGGTTTAGAGGCCACAGGAGGCTACACCTTC. It encodes CASSPGLEATGGYTF. Drawing the rest from reference TRBV18 and TRBJ1-2, the complete variable domain is NAGVMQNPRHLVRRRGQEARLRCSPMKGHSHVYWYRQLPEEGLKFMVYLQKENIIDESGMPKERFSAEFPKEGPSILRIQQVVRGDSAAYFCASSPGLEATGGYTFGSGTRLTVV.

This clone was seen only a few times. The chain employs TRBV4-3 and TRBJ1-4; D not resolved. Germline V gene data show CDR1 as LGHNA and CDR2 as YSLEER. V was clipped by 5 bases and J by 0 bases, with 16 bases between them. CDR3 length equals 17 residues. DNA of the CDR3: TGCGCCAGCAGCTCCCGGGTCATGGCTGCAACTAATGAAAAACTGTTTTTT. Amino acids: CASSSRVMAATNEKLFF.

The rearrangement links TRBV7-9 to TRBJ1-1, with TRBD1 identical over 7 bases. The V gene's germline CDR1 is SEHNR and CDR2 FQNEAQ (reference sequence). This CDR3 has 15 residues. V dropped 4 bases and J dropped 0; count of bases not matched to a gene: 5. The CDR3 reads CASSSWDRLNTEAFF. The CDR3 DNA follows: TGTGCCAGCAGCTCGTGGGACAGATTGAACACTGAAGCTTTCTTT.